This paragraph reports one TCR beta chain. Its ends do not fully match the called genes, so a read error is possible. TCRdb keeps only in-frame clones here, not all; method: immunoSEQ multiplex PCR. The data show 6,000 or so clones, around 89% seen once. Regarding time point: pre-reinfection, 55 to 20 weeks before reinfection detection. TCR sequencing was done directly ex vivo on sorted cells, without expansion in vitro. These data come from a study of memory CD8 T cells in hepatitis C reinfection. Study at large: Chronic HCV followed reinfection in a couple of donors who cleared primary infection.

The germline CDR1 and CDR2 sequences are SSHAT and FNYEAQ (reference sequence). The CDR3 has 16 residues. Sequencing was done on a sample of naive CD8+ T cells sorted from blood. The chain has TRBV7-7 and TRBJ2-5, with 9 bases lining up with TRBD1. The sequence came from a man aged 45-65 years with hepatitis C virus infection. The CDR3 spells CASSINRGPLQETQYF. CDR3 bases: TGTGCTAGCAGCATAAACAGGGGGCCGCTACAAGAGACCCAGTACTTC. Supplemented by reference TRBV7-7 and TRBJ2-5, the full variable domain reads GAGVSQSPRYKVTKRGQDVTLRCDPISSHATLYWYQQALGQGPEFLTYFNYEAQPDKSGLPSDRFSAERPEGSISTLTIQRTEQRDSAMYRCASSINRGPLQETQYFGPGTRLLVL.